Listed here are 21 T cell receptor beta chains from one sample, sequenced in a study of identifying expanded T cells in peripheral blood (dated by TCRdb to between 2018 and 2021). The library relied on the immunoSEQ multiplex PCR assay. This immuneACCESS table, as held by TCRdb, lists in-frame sequences with V and J called but not all clones. Of the missing ones, under half trace to an unresolved V gene in checked studies; the others have no known cause. For this sample there are 120,000 or so clones; around four fifths appear just once. The ten largest clones capture 3.3% of the sample. The sample comprised blood. These receptors were taken from a person between 18 and 70 years old in good health.

The CDR3 region has the DNA TGTGCCAGTAGTGGCCTCGGCAGGGGAGATCAGCCCCAGCATTTT. This gives the protein CASSGLGRGDQPQHF. The V call is TRBV19, the J call TRBJ1-5, with TRBD1 as a possible D gene (6 bases). Per germline, CDR1 LNHDA and CDR2 SQIVND (reference sequence). The V and J ends lost 5 bases and 5 bases respectively, with 16 bases between them. The CDR3 is 15 residues long. The variable domain in full, completed from reference TRBV19 and TRBJ1-5, reads DGGITQSPKYLFRKEGQNVTLSCEQNLNHDAMYWYRQDPGQGLRLIYYSQIVNDFQKGDIAEGYSVSREKKESFPLTVTSAQKNPTAFYLCASSGLGRGDQPQHFGDGTRLSIL.

V gene TRBV7-2 combines with J gene TRBJ2-1; 7 bases are shared with TRBD2. Trimming removed 5 bases from V and 2 bases from J; junction bases left unmatched: 9. Germline V gene lookup returns CDR1 SGHTA and CDR2 FQGNSA. CDR3 length: 16 amino acids. Here the CDR3 reads CASSRRQAGAYNEQFF. The CDR3 nucleotides are TGTGCCAGCAGCCGACGGCAGGCGGGGGCCTACAATGAGCAGTTCTTC.

The chain combines TRBV30 with TRBJ2-7; TRBD1 aligns across 10 bases. The V gene end was trimmed by 4 bases and the J gene end by 6 bases; junction bases not matched to a gene: 6. In germline, CDR1 is GTSNPN, CDR2 SVGIG (reference sequence). This CDR3 is built from 13 residues. The CDR3: CAWMTGGGSEQYF. The CDR3 coding sequence is TGTGCCTGGATGACAGGGGGCGGTTCCGAGCAGTACTTC.

J is TRBJ1-1 and V is TRBV6-5; possibly TRBD1 for D (6 bases). The CDR3 covers 15 residues. CDR1 MNHEY and CDR2 SVGAGI come from the germline V gene. V lost 6 bases, J lost 0 bases, and 14 bases lay in between. DNA of the CDR3: TGTGCCAGCAGAAGCCAGGGGATGCTGAACACTGAAGCTTTCTTT. Translated, it gives CASRSQGMLNTEAFF.

V and J are TRBV7-3 and TRBJ1-1; no definite D call. The V and J ends lost 5 bases and 2 bases respectively, with 12 bases between them. The CDR3 has 14 residues. Germline CDR1 SGHTA, CDR2 FQGTGA. The CDR3 region has the DNA TGTGCCAGCAGCCCAGGCCCCCCAAACACTGAAGCTTTCTTT. This encodes CASSPGPPNTEAFF.

The chain recombines TRBV5-6 with TRBJ2-1; 10 bases agree with TRBD2. The trim removed 1 base at V and 2 bases at J, leaving 0 bases unmatched. Germline CDR1 reads SGHDT; CDR2 reads YYEEEE. There are 15 residues in the CDR3. CDR3 residues: CASSLLAGAYNEQFF. The CDR3 DNA follows: TGTGCCAGCAGCTTGCTAGCGGGGGCCTACAATGAGCAGTTCTTC.

The genes are TRBV19 and TRBJ1-5; 8 bases align to TRBD1. There are 15 residues in the CDR3. Trimming cost V 4 bases and J 6 bases; bases outside gene matches: 8. The V gene's germline CDR1 is LNHDA and CDR2 SQIVND (reference sequence). This CDR3 is CASSKDREVPQPQHF. The DNA for the CDR3 is TGTGCCAGTAGTAAGGACAGGGAGGTGCCTCAGCCCCAGCATTTT. Together with reference TRBV19 and TRBJ1-5, the CDR3 gives the full variable domain: DGGITQSPKYLFRKEGQNVTLSCEQNLNHDAMYWYRQDPGQGLRLIYYSQIVNDFQKGDIAEGYSVSREKKESFPLTVTSAQKNPTAFYLCASSKDREVPQPQHFGDGTRLSIL.

The chain employs TRBV27 and TRBJ2-7; D may be TRBD2 (6 bases). Looked up from germline, CDR1 is MNHEY and CDR2 is SMNVEV (reference sequence). Trimming cost V 3 bases and J 4 bases, with 13 bases left between them. The CDR3 has 14 residues. CDR3 nucleotide sequence: TGTGCCAGCAGTTTTTGGGGGGATCCGTACGAGCAGTACTTC. Its protein product is CASSFWGDPYEQYF.

The chain combines TRBV4-3 with TRBJ1-2, with a weak D call TRBD1 (5 bases). Germline values: CDR1 LGHNA, CDR2 YSLEER. V was clipped by 1 base and J by 7 bases, with 25 bases between them. The CDR3 has 18 residues. CDR3 sequence reads: CASSQAPYGDRVNLGYTF. The CDR3 coding sequence is TGCGCCAGCAGCCAAGCTCCCTACGGGGACCGGGTAAACCTTGGCTACACCTTC.

This clone was seen more than once but under ten times. This rearrangement joins TRBV7-9 to TRBJ1-1, with TRBD1 matching 11 bases. The CDR3 consists of 14 residues. Germline V gene data show CDR1 as SEHNR and CDR2 as FQNEAQ (reference sequence). V was pared by 4 bases and J by 5 bases, with 3 bases of the junction left unmatched. DNA for the CDR3: TGTGCCAGCAGCTCGGGGACAGGGGGTACTGAAGCTTTCTTT. It translates to CASSSGTGGTEAFF.

The V call is TRBV11-2, the J call TRBJ1-2; no firm D call. This CDR3 has 12 amino acids. CDR1 is SGHAT, CDR2 FQNNGV, per germline. The V end lost 5 bases, the J end lost 9 bases, and 13 bases lay between the germline ends. As DNA, the CDR3 is TGTGCCAGCAGCCTAATTGGAGCGAGCTACACCTTC. It specifies CASSLIGASYTF.

This chain links TRBV4-1 with TRBJ2-1, with D unresolved. Looked up from germline, CDR1 is MGHRA and CDR2 is YSYEKL. The CDR3 contains 16 residues. The V gene lost 0 bases and the J gene lost 3 bases, with 12 bases spanning the gap. CDR3 in amino acids: CASSQEPGLFYNEQFF. CDR3 sequence (DNA): TGCGCCAGCAGCCAAGAGCCCGGGCTCTTCTACAATGAGCAGTTCTTC.

V usage is TRBV30 and J usage is TRBJ1-2; maybe TRBD1 (5 bases). With 2 bases removed from V and 7 bases from J, the gap between germline ends came to 14 bases. The germline V gene has CDR1 GTSNPN and CDR2 SVGIG (reference sequence). The CDR3 loop spans 13 amino acids. CDR3 amino acids: CAWSPRGGSGYTF. The CDR3 DNA follows: TGTGCCTGGAGTCCTCGGGGGGGTTCTGGCTACACCTTC.

This clone was recorded only once. The chain couples TRBV7-2 to TRBJ2-1; no reliable D call. Trimming took off 4 bases at V and 1 base at J, with 5 bases between the two ends. The CDR3 length is 13 residues. Germline V gives CDR1 SGHTA, CDR2 FQGNSA. The CDR3 DNA follows: TGTGCCAGCAGCTCCTCATCCTACAATGAGCAGTTCTTC. This codes for CASSSSSYNEQFF.

This chain uses TRBV18 with TRBJ1-2; perhaps TRBD1 as D (6 bases). The CDR3 runs to 16 residues. Trimming took 2 bases from V and 2 from J, leaving 15 bases between them. CDR1 is KGHSH and CDR2 is LQKENI in the germline V gene. As DNA, the CDR3 is TGTGCCAGCTCACCAAGGTACCCAGGGGCCAACTATGGCTACACCTTC. Its protein is CASSPRYPGANYGYTF.

The chain is built from TRBV7-6 and TRBJ2-1, with a possible D match to TRBD1 (5 bases). The CDR3 contains 15 residues. The V and J ends lost 3 bases and 0 bases respectively, with 9 bases between them. The V gene's germline CDR1 is SGHVS and CDR2 FNYEAQ. The CDR3 nucleotides are TGTGCCAGCAGCTTCCAGGACATCTCCTACAATGAGCAGTTCTTC. Its translation is CASSFQDISYNEQFF.

The sample holds one count of this clone. The sample holds other DNA sequences that translate to the same CDR3. V and J are TRBV25-1 and TRBJ1-1; D is uncertain. V shed 5 bases and J shed 2 bases, with 3 bases lying between them. CDR1 and CDR2 from the germline V gene are MGHDK and SYGVNS. This CDR3 region has 11 residues. CDR3 residues: CASSPNTEAFF. For the CDR3, the DNA is TGTGCCAGCAGTCCCAACACTGAAGCTTTCTTT.

This sequence joins TRBV5-6 and TRBJ1-1, with D tentatively TRBD1 (6 bases). The CDR3 sequence is 15 residues long. Germline CDR1 and CDR2: SGHDT and YYEEEE. Trimming removed 0 bases at V and 4 bases at J, with 13 bases between. The CDR3 DNA is TGTGCCAGCAGCTTGGGGGCAGGGGAATTCACTGAAGCTTTCTTT. Its protein is CASSLGAGEFTEAFF.

The J gene is TRBJ1-1, the V gene TRBV4-1; TRBD1 might be the D (5 bases). Trimming pared 0 bases from V and 6 bases from J, leaving 11 bases between. CDR1 is MGHRA and CDR2 is YSYEKL in the germline V gene. CDR3 size: 14 residues. The CDR3 protein is CASSQDPGYPEAFF. In DNA, the CDR3 is TGCGCCAGCAGCCAAGACCCAGGGTACCCTGAAGCTTTCTTT.

The chain couples TRBV23-1 to TRBJ1-1; 9 bases fit TRBD1. TRBV23-1 is an open reading frame whose function is uncertain. The CDR3 loop spans 17 amino acids. The ends lost 2 bases at V and 5 bases at J; junction bases unmatched: 12. The DNA for the CDR3 is TGCGCCAGCAGTCAACCGCCCACAGGGGGCGAGGAGACTGAAGCTTTCTTT. It encodes CASSQPPTGGEETEAFF.

J is TRBJ2-3 and V is TRBV5-1; D is unclear. This CDR3 is 17 amino acids long. Germline V lookup: CDR1 SGHRS, CDR2 YFSETQ. With 5 bases removed from V and 2 bases from J, the gap between germline ends came to 21 bases. This CDR3 is CASSYFPTPFVTDTQYF. CDR3 bases: TGCGCCAGCAGTTACTTCCCGACACCATTCGTCACAGATACGCAGTATTTT.